The 20 T cell receptor beta chains reported below all come from one sample, sequenced in a study of CD8+CD57+ T cells in acquired aplastic anemia. Genomic DNA acted as the template from which TCR beta VDJ combination and CDR3 sequence profiling were carried out. TCRdb called the reads again in MiXCR, with one record for every CDR3 protein. In the table there are 150,000 to 200,000 distinct CDR3 sequences, 48% of which are singletons. It was patients with CD8+CD57+ cell expansion by flow cytometry who were chosen for sequencing. Sequenced sample: sorted CD4+, CD8+, or CD8+CD57+ T cells (not recorded which) from PBMCs. These receptors all come from a human donor with aplastic anemia.

The V gene is TRBV20-1, the J gene TRBJ2-7; tentative D call: TRBD2 (5 bases). This CDR3 is 14 amino acids long. Germline CDR1 and CDR2: DFQATT and SNEGSKA (reference sequence). The germline V and J ends were trimmed by 0 bases and 5 bases, with 14 bases remaining between them. The CDR3 sequence: CSARDSDGGNEQYF. In DNA form, the CDR3 reads TGCAGTGCTAGAGATTCGGACGGAGGAAACGAGCAGTACTTC.

This clonotype was detected only once. The V and J genes are TRBV20-1 and TRBJ2-5; TRBD2 is a possible D gene (7 bases). In germline, CDR1 is DFQATT, CDR2 SNEGSKA (reference sequence). The CDR3 is made up of 14 amino acids. V lost 5 bases to trimming and J lost 5 bases, with 18 bases between them. CDR3 sequence (DNA): TGCAGTGCTCCACGGGGGGCGGTCGGTGAGACCCAGTACTTC. Protein sequence: CSAPRGAVGETQYF.

This clonotype came up many times. This chain joins TRBV7-8 and TRBJ1-2; D gene unclear. The CDR3 spans 13 residues. Germline V gene lookup returns CDR1 SGHVS and CDR2 FQNEAQ. Trimming stripped 5 bases from V and 4 bases from J, with 11 bases between. The DNA of the CDR3 is TGTGCCAGCAGCAGAGGTGCCTCCTATGGCTACACCTTC. Its translation is CASSRGASYGYTF.

This clonotype was recorded many times. The chain employs TRBV12-3 or TRBV12-4 and TRBJ2-1; no clear D gene. The CDR3 sequence is 18 residues long. Between the trimmed V and J ends, which lost 3 bases and 0 bases, there was a span of 18 bases. The CDR3 nucleotides are TGTGCCAGCAGTTTTTCGCCCGGTCTATCAAGCTCCTACAATGAGCAGTTCTTC. Its translation: CASSFSPGLSSSYNEQFF.

In its sample, this clonotype was seen many times. The V call is TRBV2, the J call TRBJ1-3; 9 positions match TRBD1. Trimming at V came to 6 bases and at J to 0 bases, leaving 6 bases not matched to a gene. Germline CDR1 reads SNHLY; CDR2 reads FYNNEI. The CDR3 covers 16 residues. The CDR3 sequence: CASRHDRGSSGNTIYF. The CDR3 nucleotides are TGTGCCAGCAGACACGACAGGGGGAGCTCTGGAAACACCATATATTTT.

This clonotype occurred many times. This chain uses TRBV15 with TRBJ2-1; weak D call: TRBD2 (7 bases). The germline V and J ends were trimmed by 1 base and 2 bases, with 12 bases remaining between them. Germline V CDR1 and CDR2: LNHNV, YYDKDF (reference sequence). This CDR3 comprises 16 residues. The CDR3 here is CATSRGGGQTYNEQFF. Here the CDR3 DNA reads TGTGCCACCAGCAGAGGGGGGGGACAAACCTACAATGAGCAGTTCTTC.

CDR3 sequence: CSVGDSTAEQYF. The DNA of the CDR3 is TGCAGCGTTGGGGACAGTACGGCCGAGCAGTACTTC. The chain recombines TRBV29-1 with TRBJ2-7; 7 bases match TRBD1. Germline V CDR1 and CDR2: SQVTM, ANQGSEA. V lost 4 bases to trimming and J lost 6 bases; unmatched junction nucleotides: 6. The CDR3 is 12 residues long.

This clonotype occurred many times. V usage is TRBV12-3 or TRBV12-4 and J usage is TRBJ1-6; weak D call: TRBD1 (5 bases). The CDR3 covers 14 residues. Trimming cost V 4 bases and J 9 bases, with 13 bases left between them. The CDR3 nucleotides read TGTGCCAGCAGTTCGAGGGGAGCTAGTTCACCCCTCCACTTT. It encodes CASSSRGASSPLHF.

This chain connects TRBV2 to TRBJ1-4; D gene uncertain. The germline V gene has CDR1 SNHLY and CDR2 FYNNEI. V lost 8 bases and J 5 bases, leaving 12 bases between the germline ends. CDR3 length: 13 residues. CDR3 sequence: CASSAQLNEKLFF. The CDR3 DNA sequence: TGTGCCAGCTCCGCCCAACTGAATGAAAAACTGTTTTTT.

CDR3 in DNA: TGTGCCAGCAGCGCGGGAGGGTACAATGAGCAGTTCTTC. As protein: CASSAGGYNEQFF. This sequence joins TRBV2 and TRBJ2-1; TRBD2 matches 9 bases. This CDR3 region has 13 residues. Trimming at V came to 6 bases and at J to 4 bases, leaving 1 base not matched to a gene. Germline V gene sequence: CDR1 SNHLY, CDR2 FYNNEI.

A note on this clonotype: A much larger clone sits a single nucleotide away, making a read error possible. The V gene is TRBV19, the J gene TRBJ2-1, with 13 bases identical to TRBD2. Germline lookup yields CDR1 LNHDA and CDR2 SQIVND (reference sequence). The V segment lost 5 bases and the J segment 6 bases; nucleotides outside the gene matches: 13. This CDR3 spans 18 amino acids. The CDR3 bases are TGTGCCAGTAGTCCGGGCCCACCGGGACTAGCGGGAAGCAATGAGCAGTTCTTC. It yields the protein CASSPGPPGLAGSNEQFF. Using reference TRBV19 and TRBJ2-1 for the parts outside the CDR3, the full variable domain is DGGITQSPKYLFRKEGQNVTLSCEQNLNHDAMYWYRQDPGQGLRLIYYSQIVNDFQKGDIAEGYSVSREKKESFPLTVTSAQKNPTAFYLCASSPGPPGLAGSNEQFFGPGTRLTVL.

The sample holds many counts of this clonotype. V gene TRBV18 combines with J gene TRBJ1-6, with D uncertain. The germline gives CDR1 KGHSH, CDR2 LQKENI. V lost 2 bases, J lost 9 bases, and 14 bases lay in between. The CDR3 spans 15 residues. As DNA, the CDR3 is TGTGCCAGCTCACCATTTCTGGCGGAAGGTTCACCCCTCCACTTT. It translates to CASSPFLAEGSPLHF.

The table lists this clonotype with many counts. The CDR3 reads CASSLTNTEAFF. The CDR3 DNA reads as TGTGCCAGCAGTTTGACTAACACTGAAGCTTTCTTT. This rearrangement joins TRBV12-3 or TRBV12-4 to TRBJ1-1; no reliable D call. The CDR3 has 12 residues. V was shortened by 3 bases and J by 2 bases, with 4 bases between the two germline ends.

In its sample, this clonotype was seen many times. The chain is built from TRBV9 and TRBJ1-6, with D possibly matching TRBD1 (5 bases). The CDR3 is 16 residues long. Trimming left V 0 bases short and J 7 bases short, with 14 bases between. CDR1 SGDLS and CDR2 YYNGEE come from the germline V gene. The CDR3, as DNA: TGTGCCAGCAGCGTAGCCGCAGGGAGTAAGAATTCACCCCTCCACTTT. Protein product: CASSVAAGSKNSPLHF.

The rearrangement uses TRBV24-1 and TRBJ1-1, with 10 bases aligning to TRBD1. The germline V gene has CDR1 KGHDR and CDR2 SFDVKD. V trimming: 2 bases; J trimming: 6 bases; junction bases outside the gene matches: 8. This CDR3 contains 16 residues. CDR3 sequence: CATSDSDDRGRSEAFF. The CDR3 coding sequence is TGTGCCACCAGTGATTCCGATGACAGGGGGCGGTCTGAAGCTTTCTTT.

This clonotype was counted a few times. The chain couples TRBV7-2 to TRBJ2-7; D might be TRBD1 (6 bases). The CDR3 has 15 residues. Trimming took 0 bases from V and 4 from J, leaving 13 bases between them. Looked up from germline, CDR1 is SGHTA and CDR2 is FQGNSA. CDR3 sequence: CASSLAPGQLYEQYF. The CDR3 region has the DNA TGTGCCAGCAGCTTAGCGCCTGGACAGCTTTACGAGCAGTACTTC.

V is TRBV19 and J is TRBJ1-2; D possibly corresponds to TRBD1 (5 bases). The CDR3 consists of 13 residues. Germline CDR1 is LNHDA and CDR2 is SQIVND (reference sequence). V was cut by 3 bases and J by 3 bases, with 8 bases left in between. The CDR3 DNA reads as TGTGCCAGTAGTATTAAGGGGTACTATGGCTACACCTTC. Translation: CASSIKGYYGYTF.

This clonotype was detected many times. The V call is TRBV5-4, the J call TRBJ2-3; 8 bases line up with TRBD2. V shed 2 bases, J shed 3 bases, and the junction held 2 bases outside the gene matches. The CDR3 loop spans 14 amino acids. Germline CDR1 is SGHNT and CDR2 is YYREEE (reference sequence). CDR3 sequence (DNA): TGTGCCAGCAGCTTTCGGGGGGGAACAGATACGCAGTATTTT. Residues: CASSFRGGTDTQYF.

The table lists this clonotype with many counts. The chain links TRBV3-1 to TRBJ1-3, with D uncertain. The CDR3 contains 13 residues. The germline V gene has CDR1 LGHDT and CDR2 YNNKEL (reference sequence). Trimming took 4 bases from V and 2 from J, leaving 6 bases between them. The CDR3 DNA reads TGTGCCAGCAGCCCGTTAGCTGGAAACACCATATATTTT. Translated: CASSPLAGNTIYF.

The rearrangement joins TRBV7-2 to TRBJ1-6; D remains unclear. Looked up from germline, CDR1 is SGHTA and CDR2 is FQGNSA. V gave up 5 bases and J gave up 10 bases, with 15 bases separating them. CDR3 length equals 14 residues. The CDR3 DNA sequence: TGTGCCAGCAGCCCCCGGGCCCGAGGGTCACCCCTCCACTTT. It specifies CASSPRARGSPLHF.